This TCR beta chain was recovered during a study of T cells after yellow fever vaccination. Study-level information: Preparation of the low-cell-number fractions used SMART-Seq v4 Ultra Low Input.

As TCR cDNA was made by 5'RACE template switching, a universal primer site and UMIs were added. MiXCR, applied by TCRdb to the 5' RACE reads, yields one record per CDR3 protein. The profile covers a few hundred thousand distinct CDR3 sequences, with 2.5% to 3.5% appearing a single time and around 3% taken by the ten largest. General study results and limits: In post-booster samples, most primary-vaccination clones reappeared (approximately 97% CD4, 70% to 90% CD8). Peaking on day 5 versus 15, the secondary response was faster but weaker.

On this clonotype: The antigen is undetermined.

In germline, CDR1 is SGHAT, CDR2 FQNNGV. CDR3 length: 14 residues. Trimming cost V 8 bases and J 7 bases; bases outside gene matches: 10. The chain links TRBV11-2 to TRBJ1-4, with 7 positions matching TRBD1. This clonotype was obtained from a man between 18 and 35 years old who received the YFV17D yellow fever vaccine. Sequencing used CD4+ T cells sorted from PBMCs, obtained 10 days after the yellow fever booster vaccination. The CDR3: CASGMTGIREKLFF. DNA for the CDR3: TGTGCCAGCGGGATGACAGGGATCCGTGAAAAACTGTTTTTT.